Below, 26 T cell receptor beta chains from the same sample are listed, as sequenced in a study of graft-versus-host responses after intestinal transplantation. Sequencing was performed with immunoSEQ multiplex PCR; in TCRdb, only in-frame clones are kept and a portion is missing. This sample has tens of thousands of clones, with around 89% found just once. These TCRs are of unknown antigen specificity. Sample: unstimulated CD4+ T cells sorted from spleen or lymph node cells, taken before transplant. The receptor set was obtained from a human donor who was the organ donor for an intestinal transplant.

V gene TRBV4-1 combines with J gene TRBJ1-5, with a possible D match to TRBD1 (6 bases). CDR3 length: 19 amino acids. The germline V and J ends were trimmed by 2 bases and 2 bases, with 22 bases remaining between them. CDR1 and CDR2 from the germline V gene are MGHRA and YSYEKL. Here the CDR3 reads CASSQSRDTPIHGNQPQHF. The CDR3 coding sequence is TGCGCCAGCAGCCAATCCCGGGACACCCCCATTCATGGCAATCAGCCCCAGCATTTT.

V gene TRBV29-1 combines with J gene TRBJ2-7; 9 nucleotides agree with TRBD1. The CDR3 runs 13 residues. The ends lost 3 bases at V and 5 bases at J; junction bases unmatched: 5. Germline CDR1 SQVTM, CDR2 ANQGSEA. CDR3 in amino acids: CSVDPGQGNEQYF. In DNA form, the CDR3 reads TGCAGCGTTGACCCGGGACAGGGAAACGAGCAGTACTTC.

V usage is TRBV7-9 and J usage is TRBJ1-5; TRBD1 aligns across 8 bases. The germline V gene encodes CDR1 SEHNR and CDR2 FQNEAQ (reference sequence). J gave up 5 bases and V 5 bases, and 8 bases lay outside the gene matches. The CDR3 spans 15 residues. CDR3 protein: CASSPDRGGDQPQHF. CDR3 sequence (DNA): TGTGCCAGCAGCCCCGACAGGGGAGGTGATCAGCCCCAGCATTTT.

This sequence joins TRBV11-2 and TRBJ1-2; D gene uncertain. This CDR3 comprises 16 residues. With 0 bases removed from V and 2 bases from J, the gap between germline ends came to 13 bases. CDR1 SGHAT and CDR2 FQNNGV come from the germline V gene. CDR3 region: CASSLEWALPNYGYTF. CDR3 bases: TGTGCCAGCAGCTTAGAATGGGCTCTGCCCAACTATGGCTACACCTTC.

The chain carries TRBV28 and TRBJ1-5; tentative D call: TRBD1 (6 bases). Germline assignment: CDR1 MDHEN and CDR2 SYDVKM. The CDR3 spans 17 residues. Trimming left V 2 bases short and J 7 bases short, with 21 bases between. The CDR3 DNA reads as TGTGCCAGCAGTTTACAGGTCCCAGGGCAAAGGGGGCAGCCCCAGCATTTT. Its translation is CASSLQVPGQRGQPQHF.

CDR3 loop: CASSMGGGTEAFF. In DNA, the CDR3 is TGTGCCAGCTCGATGGGGGGGGGCACTGAAGCTTTCTTT. This rearrangement joins TRBV18 to TRBJ1-1; tentative D call: TRBD1 (5 bases). CDR3 length: 13 amino acids. The germline V gene encodes CDR1 KGHSH and CDR2 LQKENI. V was cut by 6 bases and J by 4 bases, with 12 bases left in between.

The V gene is TRBV18, the J gene TRBJ1-6, with D possibly matching TRBD1 (6 bases). V lost 6 bases and J lost 4, with 10 bases in between. Per the germline V gene, CDR1 is KGHSH and CDR2 is LQKENI. This CDR3 comprises 14 residues. CDR3 sequence (DNA): TGTGCCAGCTCCCAGGACAGATATAATTCACCCCTCCACTTT. This codes for CASSQDRYNSPLHF. The full variable domain, with the rest looked up from reference TRBV18 and TRBJ1-6, is NAGVMQNPRHLVRRRGQEARLRCSPMKGHSHVYWYRQLPEEGLKFMVYLQKENIIDESGMPKERFSAEFPKEGPSILRIQQVVRGDSAAYFCASSQDRYNSPLHFGNGTRLTVT.

The rearrangement links TRBV5-1 to TRBJ1-5; 7 bases map to TRBD1. The CDR3 contains 15 residues. V gave up 0 bases and J gave up 4 bases; unmatched junction bases: 4. Germline V CDR1 and CDR2: SGHRS, YFSETQ. CDR3 sequence: CASSLGSGGNQPQHF. CDR3 nucleotide sequence: TGCGCCAGCAGCTTGGGTTCAGGGGGGAATCAGCCCCAGCATTTT.

The chain has TRBV10-3 and TRBJ1-2; D is possibly TRBD1 (6 bases). Trimming stripped 7 bases from V and 7 bases from J, with 13 bases between. Germline-derived CDR1 and CDR2 are ENHRY and SYGVKD. The CDR3 extends over 12 amino acids. The CDR3 here is CAITIQGSGYTF. CDR3 nucleotides: TGTGCCATCACCATACAGGGTTCTGGCTACACCTTC.

The chain links TRBV7-8 to TRBJ2-5; 11 bases match TRBD2. The CDR3 loop spans 17 amino acids. The V and J ends lost 6 bases and 5 bases, in that order; junction bases with no gene match: 14. Looked up from germline, CDR1 is SGHVS and CDR2 is FQNEAQ. CDR3 nucleotides: TGTGCCAGCAGGGAGACACTAGCGGGAGTTTCAGGGGAGACCCAGTACTTC. It specifies CASRETLAGVSGETQYF.

The V and J genes are TRBV15 and TRBJ1-2; no reliable D call. V shed 0 bases and J shed 4 bases, with 9 bases lying between them. CDR3 length equals 14 residues. Germline CDR1 is LNHNV and CDR2 is YYDKDF (reference sequence). The CDR3 coding sequence is TGTGCCACCAGCAGAGAACTCGCTAGCTATGGCTACACCTTC. Its translation: CATSRELASYGYTF.

This rearrangement joins TRBV6-5 to TRBJ2-4; no clear D. This CDR3 is 16 amino acids long. Looked up from germline, CDR1 is MNHEY and CDR2 is SVGAGI. Between the trimmed V and J ends, which lost 0 bases and 2 bases, there was a span of 11 bases. This chain's CDR3 is CASSYSRSQTKNIQYF. Here the CDR3 DNA reads TGTGCCAGCAGTTACTCTCGTTCACAAACCAAAAACATTCAGTACTTC.

This rearrangement joins TRBV13 to TRBJ2-1, with 9 bases fitting TRBD2. In germline, CDR1 is PRHDT, CDR2 FYEKMQ (reference sequence). The CDR3 sequence is 16 residues long. Trimming removed 3 bases from V and 3 bases from J; junction bases left unmatched: 6. The CDR3 DNA is TGTGCCAGCAGCTTGTATAGCGGGAGCGGCTACAATGAGCAGTTCTTC. Its protein is CASSLYSGSGYNEQFF.

This clone was detected a few times. This chain links TRBV6-6 with TRBJ2-3, with unresolved D. Trimming cost V 5 bases and J 0 bases, with 6 bases left between them. The CDR3 contains 13 residues. The V gene's germline CDR1 is MNHNY and CDR2 SVGAGI (reference sequence). The CDR3 loop is CASSPYSTDTQYF. CDR3 coding DNA: TGTGCCAGCAGTCCCTACAGCACAGATACGCAGTATTTT.

The chain links TRBV2 to TRBJ2-7; a possible D gene is TRBD1 (5 bases). The germline V gene encodes CDR1 SNHLY and CDR2 FYNNEI. V was trimmed by 2 bases and J by 4 bases, leaving 6 bases between them. This CDR3 is built from 12 residues. CDR3 in DNA: TGTGCCAGCAGTGAACAGGGTTACGAGCAGTACTTC. Protein product: CASSEQGYEQYF.

The genes are TRBV7-9 and TRBJ1-2, with D possibly matching TRBD1 (6 bases). The CDR3 runs 14 residues. Germline V CDR1 and CDR2: SEHNR, FQNEAQ (reference sequence). Trimming stripped 3 bases from V and 2 bases from J, with 10 bases between. The CDR3 sequence: CASSFLTGNYGYTF. In DNA form, the CDR3 reads TGTGCCAGCAGCTTCCTAACAGGGAACTATGGCTACACCTTC.

This clone was seen a few times. This chain links TRBV5-6 with TRBJ2-7, with D possibly being TRBD2 (5 bases). With 7 bases removed from V and 0 bases from J, the gap between germline ends came to 14 bases. CDR3 length: 14 amino acids. Germline CDR1 is SGHDT and CDR2 is YYEEEE. CDR3 nucleotide sequence: TGTGCCAGCGTACGGACTTACAGCTCCTACGAGCAGTACTTC. Translation gives CASVRTYSSYEQYF.

This chain connects TRBV7-9 to TRBJ2-3; 8 bases line up with TRBD2. This CDR3 contains 17 residues. CDR1 and CDR2 from the germline V gene are SEHNR and FQNEAQ (reference sequence). V lost 5 bases, J lost 0 bases, and 10 bases stayed unmatched. The CDR3 reads CASSDSSGYTSTDTQYF. DNA for the CDR3: TGTGCCAGCAGCGACTCTAGCGGGTACACTAGCACAGATACGCAGTATTTT.

This clone was picked up one time. This sequence joins TRBV28 and TRBJ2-1; 10 nucleotides line up with TRBD2. Unmatched junction bases numbered 10, after V lost 5 bases and J lost 3 bases. The CDR3 consists of 17 residues. The germline V gene encodes CDR1 MDHEN and CDR2 SYDVKM. The CDR3 region is CASSEGARLAGYNEQFF. The CDR3, as DNA: TGTGCCAGCAGTGAAGGGGCTAGACTAGCGGGCTACAATGAGCAGTTCTTC.

V is TRBV6-5 and J is TRBJ2-3; D is unresolved. The CDR3 is 16 residues long. Looked up from germline, CDR1 is MNHEY and CDR2 is SVGAGI. The germline V and J ends were trimmed by 0 bases and 2 bases, with 12 bases remaining between them. DNA of the CDR3: TGTGCCAGCAGTTACTCTGGGCGTTCTTCCACAGATACGCAGTATTTT. Translating gives CASSYSGRSSTDTQYF.

This clone was recorded a few times. This chain connects TRBV6-1 to TRBJ1-6; TRBD1 aligns across 8 bases. V trimming: 8 bases; J trimming: 9 bases; junction bases outside the gene matches: 12. The CDR3 covers 15 residues. Germline V gene lookup returns CDR1 MNHNS and CDR2 SASEGT. The CDR3 DNA follows: TGTGCCAGCGTAAGCCTGCGGGACAGGCGTTCACCCCTCCACTTT. Translated, it gives CASVSLRDRRSPLHF.

The genes are TRBV7-9 and TRBJ2-2; 9 bases agree with TRBD2. CDR3 length: 17 amino acids. With 5 bases clipped from V and 2 bases from J, the junction kept 9 bases outside the gene matches. Germline CDR1 is SEHNR and CDR2 is FQNEAQ (reference sequence). As DNA, the CDR3 is TGTGCCAGCAGCACCCAGGGACTAGCATTAAACACCGGGGAGCTGTTTTTT. Encoded protein: CASSTQGLALNTGELFF.

The chain recombines TRBV7-9 with TRBJ1-2; 7 positions agree with TRBD1. The CDR3 has 13 residues. The J segment lost 7 bases and the V segment lost 5 bases, leaving 7 bases of the junction unmatched. The germline V gene has CDR1 SEHNR and CDR2 FQNEAQ (reference sequence). CDR3 nucleotides: TGTGCCAGCAGCCCCACAGGGGAAGCTGGCTACACCTTC. Translating it yields CASSPTGEAGYTF.

The chain is built from TRBV6-5 and TRBJ2-7, with 7 bases aligning to TRBD1. The CDR3 sequence is 15 residues long. The germline gives CDR1 MNHEY, CDR2 SVGAGI. After removal of 4 bases from V and 2 bases from J, the junction contained 8 bases not matched to a gene. The CDR3 here is CASSSSPGQTYEQYF. CDR3 in DNA: TGTGCCAGCAGTTCCTCTCCGGGACAGACCTACGAGCAGTACTTC.

The V and J genes are TRBV25-1 and TRBJ1-2; the D gene is possibly TRBD1 (6 bases). Germline V gene sequence: CDR1 MGHDK, CDR2 SYGVNS. The CDR3 totals 16 residues. Trimming left V 1 base short and J 3 bases short, with 15 bases between. CDR3 in DNA: TGTGCCAGCAGTGAATCCCCCTCGACAGGAGACTATGGCTACACCTTC. Translating it yields CASSESPSTGDYGYTF.

This chain connects TRBV6-4 to TRBJ2-2; D possibly corresponds to TRBD2 (5 bases). CDR1 and CDR2 from the germline V gene are MRHNA and SNTAGT. The length of the CDR3 is 16 residues. V gave up 6 bases and J gave up 2 bases, with 16 bases separating them. CDR3 DNA sequence: TGTGCCAGCAGCGCCCTAGCTGGCGCTAACACCGGGGAGCTGTTTTTT. As protein: CASSALAGANTGELFF.